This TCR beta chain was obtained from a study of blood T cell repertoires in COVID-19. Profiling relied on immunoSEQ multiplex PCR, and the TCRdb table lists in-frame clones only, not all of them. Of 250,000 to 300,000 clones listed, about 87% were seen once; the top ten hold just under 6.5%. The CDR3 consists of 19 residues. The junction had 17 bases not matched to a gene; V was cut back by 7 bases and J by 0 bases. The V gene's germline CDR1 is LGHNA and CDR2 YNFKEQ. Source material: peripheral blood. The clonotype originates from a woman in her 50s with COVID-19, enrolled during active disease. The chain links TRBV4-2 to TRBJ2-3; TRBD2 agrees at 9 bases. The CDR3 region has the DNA TGTGCCAGCAAGAGTGGTCTGGCGGGAGGGTTTACTAGCACAGATACGCAGTATTTT. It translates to CASKSGLAGGFTSTDTQYF.